This is a list of T cell receptor beta chains from one sample in a study of blood T cells in healthy people across ages. From the 5' RACE reads, TCRdb called clonotypes with MiXCR, one entry per CDR3 protein. The profile shows about 1.8 million distinct CDR3 sequences, roughly 50% of them singletons. The source material was blood. The receptors come from a woman between 40 and 50 years old in good health. CDR3s include the opening cysteine and the closing phenylalanine or tryptophan. Size values are once, few and many counts, or a class for expanded clones, and some rows have none.

len | abundance | v_gene | CDR3aa
15 | NA | TRBV7-8 | CASSSHGQINEKLFF
15 | few | TRBV20-1 | CSARDAGAGGETQYF
19 | NA | TRBV7-6 | CASSLGVGGRTGAPGTQYF
15 | few | TRBV9 | CASSVETSGDNEQFF
13 | once | TRBV5-6 | CASSFETTDTQYF
16 | NA | TRBV20-1 | CSARVGLAGVTGELFF
15 | few | TRBV29-1 | CSVAASGSSYNEQFF
20 | NA | TRBV28 | CASSLFPKLADPSSNQPQHF
16 | NA | TRBV6-2/TRBV6-3 | CASSYRGGAWFNEQFF
14 | few | TRBV20-1 | CSASLGQTYEKLFF
15 | NA | TRBV5-1 | CASSPGQGSPDTQYF
17 | few | TRBV12-3/TRBV12-4 | CASSLGRLAGGQETQYF
14 | NA | TRBV3-1 | CASSQDNRPGGYTF
19 | NA | TRBV7-2 | CASSSRGGLAQLAPYEQYF
15 | NA | TRBV6-5 | CASSYGRGQGFGYTF
13 | NA | TRBV14 | CASSQEAIQGSYF